This T cell receptor beta chain was identified during a study of cytomegalovirus exposure and HLA in healthy donors. Overall study: An earlier analysis identified under 130 million unique TCR beta sequences in 150 million to 200 million T cells. The study's findings and limits: Across HLA loci, a later analysis found differing TCR association rates, with DRB1 most and HLA-C fewest.

About this clone itself: Its antigen remains unknown.

Both 60 Vbeta primers and 13 Jbeta primers went into the PCR. TCRdb's table, derived via immunoSEQ multiplex PCR, lists solely in-frame clones and lacks some. The sample records 200,000 to 250,000 clones, roughly 83% being singletons. This CDR3 contains 13 residues. Germline V gives CDR1 MNHNS, CDR2 SASEGT. Trimming at V came to 6 bases and at J to 3 bases, leaving 2 bases not matched to a gene. This TCR was recovered from a girl aged 5 to 17 in good health and CMV-seronegative. The source material was PBMCs. This sequence joins TRBV6-1 and TRBJ2-5; 9 bases are a match to TRBD2. CDR3 sequence reads: CASSGGGEETQYF. CDR3 DNA: TGTGCCAGCAGCGGCGGGGGGGAAGAGACCCAGTACTTC.